This T cell receptor beta chain appears in the sequencing data of a study of OX40 agonist ivuxolimab in advanced cancers. Study background: Three patients had partial responses: one hepatocellular carcinoma, two cutaneous melanoma. Study results and caveats: CD4+ and CD8+ T cells in blood underwent clonal expansion by week 6 at 0.1 to 3.0 mg/kg. Fewer expanded clones were found on average in CD4+ than in CD8+ T cells. With doses of 0.1-3.0 mg/kg, partial responders showed among the lowest clonal expansion.

Profiling relied on immunoSEQ multiplex PCR, and the TCRdb table lists in-frame clones only, not all of them. The top ten clones hold around 0.79% of a sample with fewer than 90,000 clones, roughly nine tenths of them seen once. V was cut by 5 bases and J by 4 bases, with 20 bases left in between. CDR3 size: 16 residues. The germline gives CDR1 GTSNPN, CDR2 SVGIG (reference sequence). As for this clone: Antigen unknown.

This chain links TRBV30 with TRBJ1-4; D is perhaps TRBD1 (5 bases). This specimen consisted of CD4+ or CD8+ T cells sorted from blood, obtained in a trial of the OX40 agonist ivuxolimab. The TCR originated in an adult with an advanced solid tumor such as melanoma, head and neck, liver or kidney cancer. Here the CDR3 reads CAWGPAGRQGNEKLFF. The CDR3 coding sequence is TGTGCCTGGGGCCCCGCTGGGAGGCAGGGTAATGAAAAACTGTTTTTT.